This T cell receptor (beta chain) emerged from a study of shared clonotypes between healthy human individuals. Study-level background: Participating donors consisted of a couple of women and a few men aged 18 to 49.

Study-level points and caveats: The study generally estimated greater richness for naive than memory subsets. Approximately 4.5% was the fraction of naive CD4 clonotypes found shared across several donors. The low donor count limited represented genetic and exposure-history diversity.

Measured with immunoSEQ multiplex PCR; TCRdb has only the in-frame clones, and not every one. The top ten hold around 1.2% of the sample, which has roughly 1,800,000 clones, 85% to 95% seen once. Terminally differentiated effector memory CD45RA+ cells were excluded by CCR7 positive selection of CD45RO-negative cells. Details on this clone: Its antigen is unknown.

The CDR3 totals 15 residues. V was clipped by 4 bases and J by 3 bases, with 12 bases between them. Germline loops: CDR1 MNHEY, CDR2 SMNVEV (reference sequence). Sequences were obtained from naive CD8+ T cells sorted from blood. The clonotype was recovered from a man aged 18 to 29 in good health. This rearrangement joins TRBV27 to TRBJ1-4, with D perhaps matching TRBD1 (6 bases). The CDR3 spells CASSYKGDANEKLFF. The CDR3 DNA sequence: TGTGCCAGCAGTTACAAGGGGGACGCTAATGAAAAACTGTTTTTT.